The 30 T cell receptor beta chains given below trace back to one sample, sequenced in a study of neoadjuvant anti-PD-1 for oral cavity cancer. Time point described: after neoadjuvant nivolumab, at surgical resection. Using immunoSEQ multiplex PCR, the repertoire was profiled, and TCRdb retains in-frame clones only, with some absent. Of roughly 40,000 clones in the sample, 77% were seen once. The source material was PBMCs, sampled after nivolumab (anti-PD-1) treatment. Receptors were obtained from a person between 40 and 80 years old with oral cavity squamous cell carcinoma.

The chain recombines TRBV5-1 with TRBJ1-3, with 8 positions matching TRBD1. With 4 bases clipped from V and 2 bases from J, the junction kept 8 bases outside the gene matches. The germline V gene has CDR1 SGHRS and CDR2 YFSETQ. This CDR3 has 16 residues. The CDR3 here is CASSPPLTGAGNTIYF. DNA for the CDR3: TGCGCCAGCAGCCCTCCGCTGACAGGGGCTGGAAACACCATATATTTT.

This chain links TRBV2 with TRBJ2-7; 7 bases are shared with TRBD1. This CDR3 is built from 12 residues. With V trimmed by 9 bases and J by 0 bases, 2 bases remained unmatched. The germline V gene has CDR1 SNHLY and CDR2 FYNNEI. The CDR3 loop is CARGQNSYEQYF. The CDR3 nucleotides read TGTGCCAGGGGACAGAACTCCTACGAGCAGTACTTC.

This chain uses TRBV5-6 with TRBJ1-2, with 7 bases lining up with TRBD1. Germline assignment: CDR1 SGHDT and CDR2 YYEEEE. The CDR3 has 13 amino acids. J lost 8 bases, V lost 4 bases, and 8 bases had no gene match. For the CDR3, the DNA is TGTGCCAGCAGCCCAGACAGGGCGGACGGCTACACCTTC. Translating it yields CASSPDRADGYTF.

This chain uses TRBV5-1 with TRBJ2-3, with 8 bases identical to TRBD1. Trimming cost V 4 bases and J 3 bases; bases outside gene matches: 4. CDR3 size: 14 residues. The germline CDR1 and CDR2 sequences are SGHRS and YFSETQ. The CDR3 region has the DNA TGCGCCAGCAGCCACCGGGACAGGACAGATACGCAGTATTTT. It translates to CASSHRDRTDTQYF. Drawing the rest from reference TRBV5-1 and TRBJ2-3, the complete variable domain is KAGVTQTPRYLIKTRGQQVTLSCSPISGHRSVSWYQQTPGQGLQFLFEYFSETQRNKGNFPGRFSGRQFSNSRSEMNVSTLELGDSALYLCASSHRDRTDTQYFGPGTRLTVL.

The chain uses TRBV9 and TRBJ1-6; D might be TRBD1 (5 bases). V was pared by 0 bases and J by 6 bases, with 10 bases between. Per germline, CDR1 SGDLS and CDR2 YYNGEE. CDR3 length equals 15 residues. The CDR3 bases are TGTGCCAGCAGCGTAGGGGCTGGGGGTAATTCACCCCTCCACTTT. Amino acid sequence: CASSVGAGGNSPLHF.

This chain uses TRBV6-1 with TRBJ1-5, with 7 bases lining up with TRBD1. J gave up 3 bases and V 0 bases, and 8 bases lay outside the gene matches. Germline assignment: CDR1 MNHNS and CDR2 SASEGT. The CDR3 consists of 17 residues. CDR3 loop: CASSEALPGGTNQPQHF. As DNA, the CDR3 is TGTGCCAGCAGTGAAGCGCTTCCAGGGGGGACCAATCAGCCCCAGCATTTT.

The rearrangement joins TRBV29-1 to TRBJ2-1, with TRBD1 matching 12 bases. The V gene's germline CDR1 is SQVTM and CDR2 ANQGSEA. The CDR3 length is 12 residues. The CDR3 DNA reads TGCAGTGGGACAGGGGGCATCAATGAGCAGTTCTTC. Its protein product is CSGTGGINEQFF.

A few counts support this clone. The V call is TRBV11-2, the J call TRBJ2-3, with D uncertain. CDR3 length: 15 amino acids. V lost 3 bases and J 0 bases, leaving 10 bases between the germline ends. Germline-derived CDR1 and CDR2 are SGHAT and FQNNGV. CDR3 region: CASSLQLQSTDTQYF. In nucleotides, the CDR3 is TGTGCCAGCAGCTTGCAGCTACAGAGCACAGATACGCAGTATTTT. Filled out from reference TRBV11-2 and TRBJ2-3, the complete variable domain reads EAGVAQSPRYKIIEKRQSVAFWCNPISGHATLYWYQQILGQGPKLLIQFQNNGVVDDSQLPKDRFSAERLKGVDSTLKIQPAKLEDSAVYLCASSLQLQSTDTQYFGPGTRLTVL.

This clone was seen only once. The rearrangement joins TRBV25-1 to TRBJ1-6, with D possibly TRBD1 on 6 matching bases. The CDR3 has 15 residues. The germline V gene has CDR1 MGHDK and CDR2 SYGVNS. Trimming cost V 8 bases and J 0 bases, with 11 bases left between them. CDR3 sequence (DNA): TGTGCCAGCGAACAGGGAAGCTCCTATAATTCACCCCTCCACTTT. Protein: CASEQGSSYNSPLHF.

This chain uses TRBV7-2 with TRBJ2-7, with D possibly being TRBD2 (6 bases). Germline V gene lookup returns CDR1 SGHTA and CDR2 FQGNSA. Trimming stripped 2 bases from V and 3 bases from J, with 11 bases between. This CDR3 is built from 14 residues. The DNA for the CDR3 is TGTGCCAGCAGCTTATCCCTGACTAGCTACGAGCAGTACTTC. Translating gives CASSLSLTSYEQYF.

The CDR3 DNA reads as TGTGCCAGCAGCCGGACAGGGGGCCTAGATTCACCCCTCCACTTT. Amino acid sequence: CASSRTGGLDSPLHF. The V and J genes are TRBV5-6 and TRBJ1-6; 11 nucleotides match TRBD1. CDR3 size: 15 residues. The germline CDR1 and CDR2 sequences are SGHDT and YYEEEE. J lost 8 bases, V lost 4 bases, and 5 bases had no gene match.

The V call is TRBV5-4, the J call TRBJ2-7; tentatively, D is TRBD2 (7 bases). CDR3 length equals 14 residues. The germline CDR1 and CDR2 sequences are SGHNT and YYREEE (reference sequence). V lost 0 bases, J lost 5 bases, and 12 bases lay in between. CDR3 loop: CASSLGGGINEQYF. As DNA, the CDR3 is TGTGCCAGCAGCTTGGGGGGGGGCATCAACGAGCAGTACTTC. Together with reference TRBV5-4 and TRBJ2-7, the CDR3 gives the full variable domain: ETGVTQSPTHLIKTRGQQVTLRCSSQSGHNTVSWYQQALGQGPQFIFQYYREEENGRGNFPPRFSGLQFPNYSSELNVNALELDDSALYLCASSLGGGINEQYFGPGTRLTVT.

The genes are TRBV29-1 and TRBJ2-7; D uncertain. V lost 6 bases, J lost 1 base, and 7 bases lay in between. The CDR3 consists of 11 residues. CDR1 SQVTM and CDR2 ANQGSEA come from the germline V gene. The CDR3 DNA follows: TGCAGCGTCACGACTTCCTACGAGCAGTACTTC. Translation gives CSVTTSYEQYF.

The V and J genes are TRBV7-3 and TRBJ2-7, with 9 bases lining up with TRBD2. This CDR3 has 14 amino acids. The V gene end was trimmed by 5 bases and the J gene end by 5 bases; junction bases not matched to a gene: 7. Germline V gene lookup returns CDR1 SGHTA and CDR2 FQGTGA. The CDR3 spells CASSHRTSAHEQYF. DNA for the CDR3: TGTGCCAGCAGCCACCGGACTAGCGCACACGAGCAGTACTTC.

The chain employs TRBV27 and TRBJ1-2; possible D gene TRBD1, 6 bases. The germline CDR1 and CDR2 sequences are MNHEY and SMNVEV (reference sequence). This CDR3 region has 16 residues. Trimming shortened V by 4 bases and J by 8 bases, and 23 bases separated the two germline ends. CDR3 coding DNA: TGTGCCAGCAGTTCCCCGCTGGTTGCAGGGGAAAGAGGCTACACCTTC. Its protein product is CASSSPLVAGERGYTF.

The chain combines TRBV5-1 with TRBJ2-5, with 9 bases lining up with TRBD1. J gave up 3 bases and V 4 bases, and 1 base lay outside the gene matches. Germline V gives CDR1 SGHRS, CDR2 YFSETQ. This CDR3 comprises 13 residues. CDR3 sequence reads: CASSGDREETQYF. CDR3 bases: TGCGCCAGCAGCGGGGACAGGGAAGAGACCCAGTACTTC.

This sequence joins TRBV6-1 and TRBJ2-1; 8 bases are a match to TRBD1. Trimming cost V 6 bases and J 4 bases; bases outside gene matches: 8. The germline CDR1 and CDR2 sequences are MNHNS and SASEGT. The CDR3 spans 15 residues. The CDR3 DNA is TGTGCCAGCAGCGCCGGGACAGGCGCGTACAATGAGCAGTTCTTC. Protein sequence: CASSAGTGAYNEQFF.

This sequence joins TRBV25-1 and TRBJ1-2; tentatively, D is TRBD1 (5 bases). V was shortened by 4 bases and J by 0 bases, with 15 bases between the two germline ends. This CDR3 spans 16 amino acids. Germline V gene data show CDR1 as MGHDK and CDR2 as SYGVNS. Here the CDR3 DNA reads TGTGCCAGCAGTGCCCGCGGGAGGGGAGCTAACTATGGCTACACCTTC. Translating it yields CASSARGRGANYGYTF.

The gene calls are TRBV5-4 and TRBJ2-7; D unclear. V was pared by 0 bases and J by 4 bases, with 8 bases between. Germline V lookup: CDR1 SGHNT, CDR2 YYREEE (reference sequence). This CDR3 contains 13 residues. The DNA for the CDR3 is TGTGCCAGCAGCTTGGAACTTAATTACGAGCAGTACTTC. Its translation: CASSLELNYEQYF.

J is TRBJ2-7 and V is TRBV9; unclear D gene. Trimming cost V 0 bases and J 2 bases, with 9 bases left between them. Germline CDR1 is SGDLS and CDR2 is YYNGEE. The CDR3 covers 14 residues. CDR3 bases: TGTGCCAGCAGCGTAGGGCAGCCCACCTACGAGCAGTACTTC. Translation gives CASSVGQPTYEQYF.

This rearrangement joins TRBV18 to TRBJ2-7; perhaps TRBD2 as D (5 bases). The germline V gene encodes CDR1 KGHSH and CDR2 LQKENI. V was pared by 2 bases and J by 2 bases, with 13 bases between. The CDR3 sequence is 15 residues long. Here the CDR3 reads CASSPVRTSTYEQYF. In DNA form, the CDR3 reads TGTGCCAGCTCACCAGTAAGAACTAGTACCTACGAGCAGTACTTC.

The J gene is TRBJ1-1, the V gene TRBV5-1; perhaps TRBD1 as D (5 bases). CDR3 length: 16 amino acids. V was shortened by 0 bases and J by 5 bases, with 17 bases between the two germline ends. Germline V gene data show CDR1 as SGHRS and CDR2 as YFSETQ. The CDR3 loop is CASSLDGVREKTEAFF. The CDR3 bases are TGCGCCAGCAGCTTGGACGGCGTCAGGGAAAAGACTGAAGCTTTCTTT.

CDR3 in amino acids: CASSPEREFLDTQYF. The CDR3 bases are TGTGCCAGCAGCCCGGAAAGGGAATTCCTGGATACGCAGTATTTT. The chain uses TRBV7-9 and TRBJ2-3; D unresolved. V lost 5 bases to trimming and J lost 6 bases, with 18 bases between them. The CDR3 sequence is 15 residues long. Germline V gene lookup returns CDR1 SEHNR and CDR2 FQNEAQ (reference sequence).

This clone was counted only a few times. The J gene is TRBJ2-1, the V gene TRBV10-1, with D possibly TRBD2 on 5 matching bases. The germline gives CDR1 WNHNN, CDR2 SYGVQD (reference sequence). The CDR3 extends over 15 amino acids. V lost 3 bases and J lost 0, with 9 bases in between. The CDR3 nucleotides are TGCGCCAGCAGTGATATAGCGAGCTCCTACAATGAGCAGTTCTTC. Translated: CASSDIASSYNEQFF.

In its sample, this clone was seen a few times. The rearrangement uses TRBV4-1 and TRBJ2-5, with 9 bases aligning to TRBD1. Trimming took 3 bases from V and 5 from J; bases not matched to a gene: 10. The V gene's germline CDR1 is MGHRA and CDR2 YSYEKL. The length of the CDR3 is 16 residues. The CDR3 here is CASSQFGTGKLETQYF. The CDR3 DNA reads TGCGCCAGCAGCCAGTTCGGGACAGGGAAACTGGAGACCCAGTACTTC.

The gene calls are TRBV5-4 and TRBJ1-5, with D unresolved. V was trimmed by 0 bases and J by 5 bases, leaving 12 bases between them. CDR1 and CDR2 (germline): SGHNT, YYREEE (reference sequence). This CDR3 comprises 15 residues. CDR3 region: CASSLEPEVDQPQHF. CDR3 in DNA: TGTGCCAGCAGCTTGGAGCCAGAGGTCGATCAGCCCCAGCATTTT.

The chain links TRBV6-5 to TRBJ1-1; TRBD1 agrees at 7 bases. CDR3 size: 12 residues. V trimming: 4 bases; J trimming: 14 bases; junction bases outside the gene matches: 10. Germline V lookup: CDR1 MNHEY, CDR2 SVGAGI. CDR3 in DNA: TGTGCCAGCAGTTCGGGGACAGTGCGCAGCTTCTTT. As protein: CASSSGTVRSFF.

The CDR3 is CASSRTGGDSGNTIYF. In nucleotides, the CDR3 is TGTGCCAGCAGCCGTACAGGGGGTGACTCTGGAAACACCATATATTTT. The J gene is TRBJ1-3, the V gene TRBV7-8; TRBD1 matches 8 bases. Per the germline V gene, CDR1 is SGHVS and CDR2 is FQNEAQ. V shed 5 bases and J 0 bases; nucleotides not matched to a gene: 6. The CDR3 runs 16 residues.

The V gene is TRBV29-1, the J gene TRBJ2-3; TRBD2 is a possible D gene (5 bases). Trimming cost V 7 bases and J 0 bases, with 11 bases left between them. The CDR3 loop spans 13 amino acids. Germline CDR1 reads SQVTM; CDR2 reads ANQGSEA. The CDR3 coding sequence is TGCAGCGGGTGGAGCGGTAGCACAGATACGCAGTATTTT. Encoded protein: CSGWSGSTDTQYF.

The table lists this clone with a few counts. The gene calls are TRBV5-4 and TRBJ2-7; tentative D call: TRBD1 (5 bases). CDR1 is SGHNT and CDR2 is YYREEE in the germline V gene (reference sequence). V lost 4 bases, J lost 1 base, and 15 bases lay in between. This CDR3 has 15 amino acids. CDR3 nucleotide sequence: TGTGCCAGCAGCGGCCGAGACAGTGCATCCTACGAGCAGTACTTC. It is translated as CASSGRDSASYEQYF. Using reference TRBV5-4 and TRBJ2-7 for the parts outside the CDR3, the full variable domain is ETGVTQSPTHLIKTRGQQVTLRCSSQSGHNTVSWYQQALGQGPQFIFQYYREEENGRGNFPPRFSGLQFPNYSSELNVNALELDDSALYLCASSGRDSASYEQYFGPGTRLTVT.